The next 17 T cell receptor beta chains were all read from a single sample in a study of shared clonotypes between healthy human individuals. Generated by immunoSEQ multiplex PCR, the TCRdb table keeps only in-frame clones and is missing some. This repertoire shows about 490,000 clones, roughly 78% found once; its top ten account for roughly 12%. The sequencing input was PBMCs. The receptors were gathered from a woman aged 40 to 50 in good health. Some clones in this sample may be carry-over from other donors' samples.

In its sample, this clone was seen once. The chain joins TRBV28 to TRBJ2-1; 9 bases fit TRBD1. The trim removed 8 bases at V and 2 bases at J, leaving 4 bases unmatched. The CDR3 extends over 14 amino acids. Germline V gives CDR1 MDHEN, CDR2 SYDVKM. The CDR3 DNA reads TGTGCCAGCGCCCGGGACAGGGCCTACAATGAGCAGTTCTTC. Its protein is CASARDRAYNEQFF. Filled out from reference TRBV28 and TRBJ2-1, the complete variable domain reads DVKVTQSSRYLVKRTGEKVFLECVQDMDHENMFWYRQDPGLGLRLIYFSYDVKMKEKGDIPEGYSVSREKKERFSLILESASTNQTSMYLCASARDRAYNEQFFGPGTRLTVL.

The chain combines TRBV28 with TRBJ1-4; D is undetermined. The V gene's germline CDR1 is MDHEN and CDR2 SYDVKM. Between the trimmed V and J ends, which lost 2 bases and 4 bases, there was a span of 11 bases. This CDR3 contains 15 residues. The CDR3: CASSLASLHNEKLFF. The CDR3 nucleotides read TGTGCCAGCAGTTTAGCGAGTTTACATAATGAAAAACTGTTTTTT.

This chain uses TRBV18 with TRBJ1-1; no firm D call. The CDR3 runs 15 residues. The ends were cut back, 1 base at V and 1 base at J, with 10 bases in the middle. Germline CDR1 and CDR2: KGHSH and LQKENI. In DNA, the CDR3 is TGTGCCAGCTCACCACTGGGGATAGCGAACACTGAAGCTTTCTTT. Protein: CASSPLGIANTEAFF.

The J gene is TRBJ2-1, the V gene TRBV27; TRBD1 aligns across 8 bases. The germline V gene encodes CDR1 MNHEY and CDR2 SMNVEV (reference sequence). The CDR3 has 16 residues. J was trimmed by 9 bases and V by 2 bases; bases with no gene match: 12. The CDR3 loop is CASSLRSAVRGREQFF. The DNA of the CDR3 is TGTGCCAGCAGTTTACGTTCAGCGGTCAGGGGGCGTGAGCAGTTCTTC.

The chain recombines TRBV11-2 with TRBJ2-1, with D unclear. The V end was cut by 1 base, the J end by 4 bases, with 2 bases between. Germline CDR1 is SGHAT and CDR2 is FQNNGV. CDR3 length: 12 amino acids. The CDR3 coding sequence is TGTGCCAGCAGCTTAGGGTACAATGAGCAGTTCTTC. Its translation is CASSLGYNEQFF.

Remarks on this clone: Given a far larger clone just one base away, this is likely a sequencing read error. This same CDR3 is encoded by further DNA sequences in the sample. This sequence joins TRBV7-9 and TRBJ2-1, with D hard to call. The CDR3 is 15 amino acids. Trimming shortened V by 4 bases and J by 2 bases, and 12 bases separated the two germline ends. The germline V gene encodes CDR1 SEHNR and CDR2 FQNEAQ (reference sequence). In DNA, the CDR3 is TGTGCCAGCAGCTCAGTTCCAGAGGCCTACAATGAGCAGTTCTTC. Translating gives CASSSVPEAYNEQFF.

The J gene is TRBJ1-1, the V gene TRBV13; D remains ambiguous. V lost 5 bases to trimming and J lost 0 bases, with 10 bases between them. Germline CDR1 reads PRHDT; CDR2 reads FYEKMQ (reference sequence). The CDR3 totals 14 residues. CDR3 protein: CASSRGYMNTEAFF. The CDR3 region has the DNA TGTGCCAGCAGCCGGGGTTACATGAACACTGAAGCTTTCTTT.

This clone was seen more than once but under ten times. The rearrangement links TRBV10-3 to TRBJ2-7; no definite D call. CDR1 is ENHRY, CDR2 SYGVKD, per germline. V lost 3 bases and J lost 4, with 4 bases in between. The CDR3 loop spans 11 amino acids. The chain's CDR3 is CAISDGYEQYF. The CDR3 DNA sequence: TGTGCCATCAGTGATGGGTACGAGCAGTACTTC.

The chain uses TRBV28 and TRBJ1-5, with D perhaps TRBD1 (5 bases). The germline V gene has CDR1 MDHEN and CDR2 SYDVKM. This CDR3 comprises 15 residues. Trimming stripped 8 bases from V and 3 bases from J, with 17 bases between. This CDR3 reads CASQRRGRDNQPQHF. The DNA for the CDR3 is TGTGCCAGCCAGAGGAGGGGTAGGGACAATCAGCCCCAGCATTTT.

The V and J genes are TRBV21-1 and TRBJ1-5. TRBV21-1 is a pseudogene segment. The CDR3 sequence is 15 residues long. CDR3 sequence: CASSSRPPGDQPQHF. CDR3 nucleotides: TGTGCCAGCAGCAGCAGGCCCCCTGGGGATCAGCCCCAGCATTTT.

V gene TRBV2 combines with J gene TRBJ2-4, with 16 positions matching TRBD2. Germline CDR1 reads SNHLY; CDR2 reads FYNNEI. The CDR3 runs 16 residues. V was pared by 7 bases and J by 9 bases, with 9 bases of the junction left unmatched. The CDR3 nucleotides read TGTGCCAGCACCGGGACTAGCGGGAGGGCCGGAAGCATTCAGTACTTC. Amino acids: CASTGTSGRAGSIQYF.

The J gene is TRBJ1-2, the V gene TRBV6-1, with D possibly TRBD1 on 5 matching bases. The CDR3 has 14 residues. From germline, CDR1 is MNHNS and CDR2 SASEGT. Trimming cost V 0 bases and J 4 bases, with 9 bases left between them. CDR3 in amino acids: CASSEAGGGYGYTF. The CDR3 bases are TGTGCCAGCAGTGAAGCCGGGGGAGGCTATGGCTACACCTTC.

This sequence joins TRBV7-3 and TRBJ2-2, with 10 bases identical to TRBD1. Trimming removed 5 bases from V and 4 bases from J; junction bases left unmatched: 10. Germline CDR1 and CDR2: SGHTA and FQGTGA. The CDR3 extends over 17 amino acids. As DNA, the CDR3 is TGTGCCAGCAGCCATATACCCGGACAGGGGGGCACCGGGGAGCTGTTTTTT. Protein product: CASSHIPGQGGTGELFF. The whole variable domain, filled in from reference TRBV7-3 and TRBJ2-2, reads GAGVSQTPSNKVTEKGKYVELRCDPISGHTALYWYRQSLGQGPEFLIYFQGTGAADDSGLPNDRFFAVRPEGSVSTLKIQRTERGDSAVYLCASSHIPGQGGTGELFFGEGSRLTVL.

The chain employs TRBV18 and TRBJ1-5; perhaps TRBD1 as D (6 bases). The CDR3 runs 13 residues. V was trimmed by 6 bases and J by 5 bases, leaving 11 bases between them. The germline gives CDR1 KGHSH, CDR2 LQKENI. This chain's CDR3 is CASSRTEDQPQHF. The CDR3 DNA reads as TGTGCCAGCTCGCGGACAGAGGATCAGCCCCAGCATTTT. The full variable domain, completed using reference TRBV18 and TRBJ1-5, is NAGVMQNPRHLVRRRGQEARLRCSPMKGHSHVYWYRQLPEEGLKFMVYLQKENIIDESGMPKERFSAEFPKEGPSILRIQQVVRGDSAAYFCASSRTEDQPQHFGDGTRLSIL.

The chain links TRBV4-3 to TRBJ1-5; TRBD1 agrees at 9 bases. The germline gives CDR1 LGHNA, CDR2 YSLEER. The CDR3 covers 14 residues. Germline trimming cut 3 bases from V and 4 bases from J; bases unmatched to any gene: 1. The CDR3 is CASSHGTGNQPQHF. DNA of the CDR3: TGCGCCAGCAGCCATGGGACAGGGAATCAGCCCCAGCATTTT.

This clone was recorded a few times. The chain joins TRBV30 to TRBJ2-5, with 10 bases fitting TRBD2. The CDR3 consists of 12 residues. The germline gives CDR1 GTSNPN, CDR2 SVGIG (reference sequence). The CDR3 sequence is CALAGGRETQYF. In DNA, the CDR3 is TGTGCATTAGCGGGAGGAAGGGAGACCCAGTACTTC. Complete variable domain (other parts from reference TRBV30 and TRBJ2-5): SQTIHQWPATLVQPVGSPLSLECTVEGTSNPNLYWYRQAAGRGLQLLFYSVGIGQISSEVPQNLSASRPQDRQFILSSKKLLLSDSGFYLCALAGGRETQYFGPGTRLLVL.

The rearrangement links TRBV9 to TRBJ2-1, with 8 bases lining up with TRBD2. Per germline, CDR1 SGDLS and CDR2 YYNGEE. J was trimmed by 2 bases and V by 0 bases; bases with no gene match: 4. The CDR3 runs 16 residues. CDR3 coding DNA: TGTGCCAGCAGCGTAGGGCTAGCGGGCGCCTACAATGAGCAGTTCTTC. It encodes CASSVGLAGAYNEQFF.